These T cell receptor beta chains were read from a single sample in a study of T cell changes during pregnancy in multiple sclerosis. Generated by immunoSEQ multiplex PCR, the TCRdb table keeps only in-frame clones and is missing some. The repertoire holds approximately 99,000 clones, with 90% as singletons. The starting material was peripheral blood, obtained in the second trimester of pregnancy. These receptor sequences come from a female donor in good health, enrolled as a control in a pregnancy study. The CDR3 runs from the conserved cysteine through the conserved F or W. A D gene is named only where the DNA matches it firmly. Only part of the rows carry a size: once, few, many, or a class if the clone is expanded.

j_call	d_call	v_call	clone_size	cdr3_nt	cdr3_aa
TRBJ2-7	NA	TRBV19	NA	TGTGCCAGTAGTATAGCCCCGCGCTTCTACGAGCAGTACTTC	CASSIAPRFYEQYF
TRBJ1-4	NA	TRBV29-1	NA	TGCAGCGTTGAAGTGTCGGGGGTGACTAATGAAAAACTGTTTTTT	CSVEVSGVTNEKLFF
TRBJ1-5	TRBD1	TRBV19	few	TGTGCCAGTAGAGACAGGGGCTCCAATCAGCCCCAGCATTTT	CASRDRGSNQPQHF
TRBJ1-3	TRBD1	TRBV6-5	NA	TGTGCCAGCAGACAGGGGGCGGAGGGAAACACCATATATTTT	CASRQGAEGNTIYF
TRBJ2-1	TRBD2	TRBV4-1	NA	TGCGCCAGCAGCCAGCTGCCCGGGACTAGAGCGGCTGAGCAGTTCTTC	CASSQLPGTRAAEQFF
TRBJ1-5	NA	TRBV7-2	NA	TGTGCCAGCAGCGCCGCCGGGACACCTAATCAGCCCCAGCATTTT	CASSAAGTPNQPQHF
TRBJ1-1	NA	TRBV5-1	NA	TGCGCCAGCAGCTTCCAGAACACTGAAGCTTTCTTT	CASSFQNTEAFF
TRBJ1-4	TRBD1	TRBV4-1	NA	TGCGCCAGCAGCCAAGGGGACAGGGCAACTAATGAAAAACTGTTTTTT	CASSQGDRATNEKLFF
TRBJ2-5	TRBD1	TRBV5-1	once	TGCGCCAGCAGCTTGGATCTAGGGACAGAAAAAGAGACCCAGTACTTC	CASSLDLGTEKETQYF
TRBJ2-1	TRBD1	TRBV15	NA	TGTGCCACCAGCAGAGAACCATTAGGGACAGGGTCTTCCCGTGAGCAGTTCTTC	CATSREPLGTGSSREQFF
TRBJ2-3	NA	TRBV9	NA	TGTGCCAGCAGCGTAGTGGCAGGGACTGGAAGAGCTACGCAGTATTTT	CASSVVAGTGRATQYF
TRBJ1-3	NA	TRBV7-9	NA	TGTGCCAGCAGGCCCGGCGGGGCGGCTGGAAACACCATATATTTT	CASRPGGAAGNTIYF
TRBJ2-7	NA	TRBV5-1	NA	TGCGCCAGCAGCTTGGCGCGAGGGGGTGGTGGTGCGGCTGGTTTACCATCGACAGCCTACGAGCAGTACTTC	CASSLARGGGGAAGLPSTAYEQYF
TRBJ1-5	TRBD1	TRBV6-1	NA	TGTGCCAGCAGTGTCCCCTCCGGGACAGTTAGCAATCAGCCCCAGCATTTT	CASSVPSGTVSNQPQHF
TRBJ1-3	TRBD1	TRBV10-3	NA	TGTGCCATCAGGACAGGGGGGCCTGGAAACACCATATATTTT	CAIRTGGPGNTIYF
TRBJ1-2	NA	TRBV7-8	NA	TGTGCCAGCAGCCTGTCGTCTATCTTAAACTATGGCTACACCTTC	CASSLSSILNYGYTF
TRBJ1-2	TRBD1	TRBV27	NA	TGTGCCAGCCCTCCCCCGGGGGACAGGGAGGATGGCTACACCTTC	CASPPPGDREDGYTF
TRBJ1-5	TRBD1	TRBV2	NA	TGTGCCAGCGCACAGGGGCCCAATCAGCCCCAGCATTTT	CASAQGPNQPQHF
TRBJ1-2	NA	TRBV18	once	TGTGCCAGCTCACCAAACCTTGGGATTTCGGACAGATCTAACTATGGCTACACCTTC	CASSPNLGISDRSNYGYTF
TRBJ2-3	TRBD2	TRBV25-1	NA	TGTGCACCTAGGCGCGGGGGACGATTCACAGATACGCAGTATTTT	CAPRRGGRFTDTQYF
TRBJ1-2	NA	TRBV19	NA	TGTGCCAGTAGTCTGCAACAGGCGAGTGCGGAATATGGCTACACCTTC	CASSLQQASAEYGYTF
TRBJ1-3	NA	TRBV15	once	TGTGCCACCAGCGGAGGAATATCGGGGGGAAACACCATATATTTT	CATSGGISGGNTIYF
TRBJ2-3	TRBD2	TRBV5-1	NA	TGCGCCAGCAGCTTGGAGGGGACTAGCGCAGATACGCAGTATTTT	CASSLEGTSADTQYF
TRBJ2-3	TRBD2	TRBV7-6	NA	TGTGCCAGCAGCTCGCTAGCGGCTCGCACAGATACGCAGTATTTT	CASSSLAARTDTQYF
TRBJ2-1	TRBD2	TRBV18	NA	TGTGCCAGCTCACCCGAGGGACTATACAATGAGCAGTTCTTC	CASSPEGLYNEQFF
TRBJ1-1	TRBD1	TRBV6-6	NA	TGTGCCAGCAGTCCGAGCTCGACAGGGGGCTCTGAAGCTTTCTTT	CASSPSSTGGSEAFF
TRBJ2-2	NA	TRBV9	NA	TGTGCCAGCAGCGTAGTCAAGGGAGCGAACACCGGGGAGCTGTTTTTT	CASSVVKGANTGELFF
TRBJ1-2	TRBD1	TRBV28	NA	TGTGCCAGCGGTTCCACCGGGACAGGGACCTATGGCTACACCTTC	CASGSTGTGTYGYTF
TRBJ1-1	NA	TRBV2	NA	TGTGCCAGCACCCTTGGTAGCACTGAAGCTTTCTTT	CASTLGSTEAFF
TRBJ1-2	NA	TRBV5-1	NA	TGCGCCAGCAGCCCGGAGTTCTATGGCTACACCTTC	CASSPEFYGYTF
TRBJ1-2	TRBD1	TRBV19	once	TGTGCCAGTACCCCGGGACAGTTCTATGGCTACACCTTC	CASTPGQFYGYTF
TRBJ1-1	TRBD1	TRBV6-1	NA	TGTGCCAGCGTGCGGGGACAGGTGATGAACACTGAAGCTTTCTTT	CASVRGQVMNTEAFF
TRBJ2-7	NA	TRBV7-9	once	TGTGCCAGCAGCTTAGGTGGGCCGCGGACAGCCTACGAGCAGTACTTC	CASSLGGPRTAYEQYF
TRBJ1-1	NA	TRBV29-1	NA	TGCAGCGTTGCGGTAGACACTGAAGCTTTCTTT	CSVAVDTEAFF
TRBJ2-1	NA	TRBV11-3	NA	TGTGCCAGCAGCTTAAACGGTCCATCGGGCAATGAGCAGTTCTTC	CASSLNGPSGNEQFF
TRBJ1-1	NA	TRBV6-5	NA	TGTGCCAGCACTGAGGGGGTTTGGTCGAGCACTGAAGCTTTCTTT	CASTEGVWSSTEAFF
TRBJ1-5	NA	TRBV20-1	NA	TGCAGTGCTAGAAGAGGTCAGCCCCAGCATTTT	CSARRGQPQHF
TRBJ2-7	NA	TRBV6-5	NA	TGTGCCAGCAGTACCCGGACACGGAGCTCCTACGAGCAGTACTTC	CASSTRTRSSYEQYF
TRBJ1-2	TRBD1	TRBV7-2	NA	TGTGCCAGCAGCACACAATCGGACAGGGCTAACTATGGCTACACCTTC	CASSTQSDRANYGYTF
TRBJ1-1	TRBD1	TRBV6-1	NA	TGTGCCAGCAGTGTTCCGGGACAGGGCTTGAACACTGAAGCTTTCTTT	CASSVPGQGLNTEAFF
TRBJ2-3	TRBD2	TRBV7-2	NA	TGTGCCAGCAGCCCCTTAGCGGGGGGCACAGATACGCAGTATTTT	CASSPLAGGTDTQYF
TRBJ1-6	TRBD1	TRBV5-1	few	TGCGCCAGCAGCTTGGACAGGGGTTATGATTCACCCCTCCACTTT	CASSLDRGYDSPLHF
TRBJ2-7	NA	TRBV5-6	NA	TGTGCCAGCAGCCCACGGGGGTACGAGCAGTACTTC	CASSPRGYEQYF
TRBJ2-5	TRBD1	TRBV18	NA	TGTGCCAGCTCAGGGACAGGAAGGGAGACCCAGTACTTC	CASSGTGRETQYF
TRBJ1-2	TRBD1	TRBV9	NA	TGTGCCAGCAGCCTACAGGGGAAGTCGGTCTACACCTTC	CASSLQGKSVYTF
TRBJ1-4	TRBD1	TRBV7-2	NA	TGTGCCAGCAGCGATCGGACAGGGCAATTCGGTAAACTGTTTTTT	CASSDRTGQFGKLFF
TRBJ1-4	NA	TRBV19	NA	TGTGCCAGTAATGGGGGGGAACTATCAACTAATGAAAAACTGTTTTTT	CASNGGELSTNEKLFF
TRBJ1-1	NA	TRBV7-9	NA	TGTGCCAGCAGCTCCATACTTGAAGCTTTCTTT	CASSSILEAFF
TRBJ2-3	NA	TRBV7-2	NA	TGTGCCAGCAGCTCGTACAGGGTTAACACAGATACGCAGTATTTT	CASSSYRVNTDTQYF
TRBJ1-5	NA	TRBV13	NA	TGTGCCAGCAGCTTAGGCATCCTGGGAGGACGCAATCAGCCCCAGCATTTT	CASSLGILGGRNQPQHF
TRBJ1-2	NA	TRBV14	NA	TGTGCCAGCAGTTCTTCCCCGACAGTGGGTGGCTACACCTTC	CASSSSPTVGGYTF
TRBJ2-4	TRBD1	TRBV19	NA	TGTGCCAGTACCGGGACAGGGACGGGAGCCAAAAACATTCAGTACTTC	CASTGTGTGAKNIQYF
TRBJ2-3	TRBD1	TRBV18	NA	TGTGCCAGCTCACCGACAGGGGATAGGACAGATACGCAGTATTTT	CASSPTGDRTDTQYF
TRBJ1-4	NA	TRBV28	NA	TGTGCCAGCAGTTCCCCGGGGGGAATTGAAAAACTGTTTTTT	CASSSPGGIEKLFF
TRBJ2-1	TRBD2	TRBV18	NA	TGTGCCAGCTCACCGCCTTGGGAGGGCCGGAATGAGCAGTTCTTC	CASSPPWEGRNEQFF
TRBJ2-3	TRBD2	TRBV7-6	NA	TGTGCCAGCAGCTCATTAGCGGGAGGTATTAGCACAGATACGCAGTATTTT	CASSSLAGGISTDTQYF
TRBJ1-6	NA	TRBV28	NA	TGTGCCAGCAGTTTAGTGAGGCCCACCTCCTATAATTCACCCCTCCACTTT	CASSLVRPTSYNSPLHF